The 6 T cell receptor beta chains given below trace back to one sample, sequenced in a study of glioma-infiltrating T cells after dendritic cell vaccination. The time point is: after dendritic cell vaccination, including at tumor progression/relapse. Assay used: immunoSEQ multiplex PCR; TCRdb lists only in-frame clones, some missing. The sample carries about 90,000 clones, under 85% recorded once. The sequences come from blood, collected after dendritic cell vaccination. The source is a human donor with glioblastoma.

This clone appeared once. The rearrangement links TRBV7-2 to TRBJ1-2; no firm D call. Germline V CDR1 and CDR2: SGHTA, FQGNSA. The CDR3 is 13 amino acids. The germline V and J ends were trimmed by 3 bases and 1 base, with 6 bases remaining between them. The CDR3 loop is CASSFVSNYGYTF. CDR3 DNA sequence: TGTGCCAGCAGCTTTGTCAGTAACTATGGCTACACCTTC.

The chain couples TRBV11-2 to TRBJ2-2; D is possibly TRBD1 (5 bases). Germline V gene sequence: CDR1 SGHAT, CDR2 FQNNGV. Trimming pared 5 bases from V and 4 bases from J, leaving 14 bases between. The CDR3 is made up of 15 amino acids. CDR3 protein: CASSLLTVATGELFF. The DNA of the CDR3 is TGTGCCAGCAGCCTTCTGACAGTAGCCACCGGGGAGCTGTTTTTT.

The chain has TRBV25-1 and TRBJ1-1; 8 bases align to TRBD1. CDR1 is MGHDK, CDR2 SYGVNS, per germline. V lost 4 bases and J lost 1; bases outside the gene matches: 5. The CDR3 loop spans 15 amino acids. CDR3 bases: TGTGCCAGCAGTGCTAGGGACAGGCGGAACACTGAAGCTTTCTTT. It is translated as CASSARDRRNTEAFF.

The rearrangement uses TRBV4-2 and TRBJ1-3, with 7 bases identical to TRBD1. With V trimmed by 2 bases and J by 7 bases, 8 bases remained unmatched. Germline CDR1 and CDR2: LGHNA and YNFKEQ. There are 15 residues in the CDR3. CDR3 DNA sequence: TGTGCCAGCAGCCAACTAACAGGGGTGGTTAACACCATATATTTT. Its protein product is CASSQLTGVVNTIYF.

The table lists this clone with a count of one. The gene calls are TRBV7-8 and TRBJ2-1, with 7 bases that match TRBD2. Germline-derived CDR1 and CDR2 are SGHVS and FQNEAQ. The trim removed 2 bases at V and 6 bases at J, leaving 13 bases unmatched. This CDR3 is 17 amino acids long. The CDR3 region is CASSLPLERDSPNEQFF. The CDR3 region has the DNA TGTGCCAGCAGCTTACCTCTCGAGCGGGATTCCCCCAATGAGCAGTTCTTC. Full variable domain (rest looked up from reference TRBV7-8 and TRBJ2-1): GAGVSQSPRYKVAKRGQDVALRCDPISGHVSLFWYQQALGQGPEFLTYFQNEAQLDKSGLPSDRFFAERPEGSVSTLKIQRTQQEDSAVYLCASSLPLERDSPNEQFFGPGTRLTVL.

V usage is TRBV12-5 and J usage is TRBJ1-4, with a tentative D call TRBD1 (5 bases). V lost 1 base and J 8 bases, leaving 17 bases between the germline ends. The germline CDR1 and CDR2 sequences are LGHNT and FRNRAP. CDR3 length equals 16 residues. This CDR3 reads CASGLASAGSGEKLFF. In DNA form, the CDR3 reads TGTGCTAGTGGTTTGGCTTCGGCAGGGTCGGGCGAAAAACTGTTTTTT.